Listed here are 30 T cell receptor beta chains from one sample, sequenced in a study of OX40 agonist ivuxolimab in advanced cancers. Profiling relied on immunoSEQ multiplex PCR, and the TCRdb table lists in-frame clones only, not all of them. Here the sample spans under 60,000 clones, 94% being singletons. Sequencing used CD4+ or CD8+ T cells sorted from blood, obtained in a trial of the OX40 agonist ivuxolimab. The receptors originated from an adult with an advanced solid tumor such as melanoma, head and neck, liver or kidney cancer.

This chain joins TRBV28 and TRBJ2-5; D is unresolved. The CDR3 spans 11 residues. V was trimmed by 8 bases and J by 4 bases, leaving 8 bases between them. Germline assignment: CDR1 MDHEN and CDR2 SYDVKM. CDR3 sequence reads: CASGAVETQYF. The CDR3 DNA reads as TGTGCCAGCGGTGCAGTAGAGACCCAGTACTTC.

The V and J genes are TRBV27 and TRBJ2-7; D unresolved. V lost 1 base to trimming and J lost 2 bases, with 9 bases between them. Germline V CDR1 and CDR2: MNHEY, SMNVEV (reference sequence). There are 14 residues in the CDR3. CDR3 nucleotide sequence: TGTGCCAGCAGTTTATTATCAGGCCCCTACGAGCAGTACTTC. Its translation is CASSLLSGPYEQYF.

The rearrangement uses TRBV19 and TRBJ2-1; D call uncertain. Germline assignment: CDR1 LNHDA and CDR2 SQIVND (reference sequence). V shed 2 bases and J shed 0 bases, with 11 bases lying between them. The CDR3 spans 16 residues. The CDR3 DNA reads as TGTGCCAGTAGTATATTTGCCAGTAGCTCCTACAATGAGCAGTTCTTC. This sequence encodes CASSIFASSSYNEQFF.

In its sample, this clone was seen once. The V gene is TRBV19, the J gene TRBJ2-7, with TRBD2 identical over 7 bases. CDR3 length: 14 amino acids. Trimming cost V 3 bases and J 3 bases; bases outside gene matches: 5. Germline-derived CDR1 and CDR2 are LNHDA and SQIVND (reference sequence). The CDR3 here is CASSMGSGLYEQYF. The CDR3, as DNA: TGTGCCAGTAGTATGGGTAGCGGGCTCTACGAGCAGTACTTC.

The gene calls are TRBV27 and TRBJ1-2; TRBD1 aligns across 7 bases. This CDR3 contains 15 residues. The J segment lost 2 bases and the V segment lost 5 bases, leaving 8 bases of the junction unmatched. Germline CDR1 is MNHEY and CDR2 is SMNVEV (reference sequence). This CDR3 is CASSPYTTGNYGYTF. The CDR3 region has the DNA TGTGCCAGCAGTCCATACACGACAGGGAACTATGGCTACACCTTC.

This clone was seen just once. Here the CDR3 reads CASSSLGQVGGNTIYF. The CDR3, as DNA: TGTGCCAGCAGTTCACTCGGACAGGTCGGTGGGAACACCATATATTTT. The chain recombines TRBV28 with TRBJ1-3, with 7 bases that match TRBD1. This CDR3 comprises 16 residues. V shed 4 bases and J 7 bases; nucleotides not matched to a gene: 13. Germline V gives CDR1 MDHEN, CDR2 SYDVKM.

V is TRBV27 and J is TRBJ1-6, with 12 bases identical to TRBD1. The CDR3 extends over 13 amino acids. The germline V gene has CDR1 MNHEY and CDR2 SMNVEV (reference sequence). The ends lost 8 bases at V and 9 bases at J; junction bases unmatched: 2. This CDR3 is CASRDRGLSPLHF. CDR3 DNA sequence: TGTGCCAGCCGGGACAGGGGGCTTTCACCCCTCCACTTT.

The chain recombines TRBV4-3 with TRBJ1-3; tentatively, D is TRBD1 (6 bases). This CDR3 comprises 17 residues. V gave up 0 bases and J gave up 4 bases, with 16 bases separating them. Germline CDR1 reads LGHNA; CDR2 reads YSLEER. The DNA of the CDR3 is TGCGCCAGCAGCCAAGAAGAAGCCAGGGGAGTCGGAAACACCATATATTTT. Translating gives CASSQEEARGVGNTIYF.

The DNA of the CDR3 is TGTGCCAGCAGTTTTCGATTCCAGGGCTTGTACGCTGGCTACACCTTC. Residues: CASSFRFQGLYAGYTF. The V gene is TRBV28, the J gene TRBJ1-2; D perhaps matches TRBD1 (5 bases). This CDR3 is built from 16 residues. V lost 3 bases and J lost 7, with 21 bases in between. The germline CDR1 and CDR2 sequences are MDHEN and SYDVKM.

The rearrangement uses TRBV4-1 and TRBJ1-3; 7 positions agree with TRBD1. This CDR3 comprises 16 residues. V lost 4 bases to trimming and J lost 8 bases; unmatched junction nucleotides: 14. CDR1 is MGHRA and CDR2 is YSYEKL in the germline V gene. This CDR3 reads CASSLMGGGFKDTIYF. The CDR3 coding sequence is TGCGCCAGCAGCCTAATGGGAGGGGGCTTTAAAGACACCATATATTTT.

J is TRBJ2-7 and V is TRBV14, with D maybe TRBD2 (6 bases). The germline gives CDR1 SGHDN, CDR2 FVKESK. Between the trimmed V and J ends, which lost 2 bases and 5 bases, there was a span of 19 bases. The CDR3 sequence is 16 residues long. The CDR3: CASSQTTGTRVDEQYF. The CDR3 coding sequence is TGTGCCAGCAGCCAAACCACCGGGACTCGCGTCGACGAGCAGTACTTC.

This rearrangement joins TRBV28 to TRBJ2-7; 9 nucleotides match TRBD1. The germline V gene has CDR1 MDHEN and CDR2 SYDVKM. V shed 8 bases and J 3 bases; nucleotides not matched to a gene: 5. CDR3 length: 13 residues. In DNA form, the CDR3 reads TGTGCCAGCCGGGACAGGGAGCACTACGAGCAGTACTTC. Translated, it gives CASRDREHYEQYF.

The chain combines TRBV19 with TRBJ1-2; TRBD1 aligns across 8 bases. There are 17 residues in the CDR3. Germline-derived CDR1 and CDR2 are LNHDA and SQIVND (reference sequence). V trimming: 0 bases; J trimming: 6 bases; junction bases outside the gene matches: 12. This CDR3 reads CASSIDRTGYEENGYTF. CDR3 DNA: TGTGCCAGTAGTATAGACCGGACAGGGTACGAGGAAAATGGCTACACCTTC. The full variable domain, completed using reference TRBV19 and TRBJ1-2, is DGGITQSPKYLFRKEGQNVTLSCEQNLNHDAMYWYRQDPGQGLRLIYYSQIVNDFQKGDIAEGYSVSREKKESFPLTVTSAQKNPTAFYLCASSIDRTGYEENGYTFGSGTRLTVV.

V and J are TRBV6-5 and TRBJ1-5, with 7 bases identical to TRBD1. Germline values: CDR1 MNHEY, CDR2 SVGAGI. The V and J ends lost 6 bases and 0 bases, in that order; junction bases with no gene match: 5. The CDR3 length is 15 residues. The CDR3 nucleotides are TGTGCCAGCAGGGACAGGAAGTATAGCAATCAGCCCCAGCATTTT. Protein sequence: CASRDRKYSNQPQHF.

The rearrangement uses TRBV14 and TRBJ2-7; D not resolved. Trimming stripped 4 bases from V and 2 bases from J, with 6 bases between. The length of the CDR3 is 12 residues. CDR1 is SGHDN, CDR2 FVKESK, per germline. The CDR3 DNA follows: TGTGCCAGCAGCCCCGGACCCTACGAGCAGTACTTC. This gives the protein CASSPGPYEQYF.

This clone showed up just once. The chain carries TRBV4-1 and TRBJ2-3; D gene ambiguous. The CDR3 runs to 14 residues. The V gene lost 7 bases and the J gene lost 2 bases, with 13 bases spanning the gap. Germline assignment: CDR1 MGHRA and CDR2 YSYEKL. The CDR3 protein is CASNLGHTTDTQYF. CDR3 DNA sequence: TGCGCCAGCAATCTAGGCCATACCACAGATACGCAGTATTTT.

This clone was observed a single time. The chain recombines TRBV4-2 with TRBJ2-7; the match to TRBD2 covers 11 bases. V was pared by 0 bases and J by 1 base, with 2 bases of the junction left unmatched. Germline CDR1 reads LGHNA; CDR2 reads YNFKEQ. This CDR3 is 16 amino acids long. Here the CDR3 DNA reads TGTGCCAGCAGCCAAGAGGGGACTAGCGGATCCTACGAGCAGTACTTC. It translates to CASSQEGTSGSYEQYF.

The chain combines TRBV19 with TRBJ2-3; TRBD2 matches at 11 bases. CDR1 LNHDA and CDR2 SQIVND come from the germline V gene (reference sequence). The ends lost 4 bases at V and 5 bases at J; junction bases unmatched: 8. This CDR3 is built from 16 residues. CDR3 region: CASSNYLGLAGDTQYF. The CDR3 DNA reads as TGTGCCAGTAGTAACTACTTAGGACTAGCGGGAGATACGCAGTATTTT.

The CDR3 spells CASSQEETFGLKFF. CDR3 sequence (DNA): TGCGCCAGCAGCCAAGAGGAGACATTTGGGTTGAAGTTCTTC. The V and J genes are TRBV4-3 and TRBJ2-1; no firm D call. The V gene's germline CDR1 is LGHNA and CDR2 YSLEER. Trimming took off 0 bases at V and 14 bases at J, with 17 bases between the two ends. The CDR3 totals 14 residues.

This clone was detected only once. The genes are TRBV5-1 and TRBJ2-3; maybe TRBD1 (6 bases). The germline CDR1 and CDR2 sequences are SGHRS and YFSETQ. Trimming pared 8 bases from V and 0 bases from J, leaving 13 bases between. The CDR3 covers 14 residues. The CDR3, as DNA: TGCGCCAGTTCCGACAGGAGAAGCACAGATACGCAGTATTTT. This sequence encodes CASSDRRSTDTQYF.

This rearrangement joins TRBV7-6 to TRBJ1-1; D is uncertain. The germline gives CDR1 SGHVS, CDR2 FNYEAQ. The CDR3 is 13 residues long. The germline V and J ends were trimmed by 2 bases and 7 bases, with 11 bases remaining between them. The chain's CDR3 is CASSLSLGGEAFF. CDR3 DNA sequence: TGTGCCAGCAGCTTATCTTTGGGCGGTGAAGCTTTCTTT.

The rearrangement joins TRBV27 to TRBJ1-5, with a weak D call TRBD1 (5 bases). The CDR3 contains 14 residues. V lost 4 bases, J lost 2 bases, and 9 bases lay in between. Germline CDR1 and CDR2: MNHEY and SMNVEV (reference sequence). The CDR3, as DNA: TGTGCCAGCAGTTGGGGGAGGGGCAATCAGCCCCAGCATTTT. Translation: CASSWGRGNQPQHF.

The genes are TRBV7-9 and TRBJ1-5, with 7 bases fitting TRBD1. J was trimmed by 3 bases and V by 4 bases; bases with no gene match: 9. CDR3 size: 16 residues. CDR1 is SEHNR and CDR2 is FQNEAQ in the germline V gene (reference sequence). CDR3 in DNA: TGTGCCAGCAGCTCTTCCTCGACAGGGTTCAATCAGCCCCAGCATTTT. This codes for CASSSSSTGFNQPQHF.

The genes are TRBV9 and TRBJ2-3; unclear D gene. CDR3 length equals 14 residues. Trimming stripped 1 base from V and 0 bases from J, with 6 bases between. CDR1 is SGDLS and CDR2 is YYNGEE in the germline V gene. The CDR3 DNA sequence: TGTGCCAGCAGCGTATCCGGGAGCACAGATACGCAGTATTTT. Translated, it gives CASSVSGSTDTQYF.

The chain is built from TRBV4-3 and TRBJ2-7; D is unclear. Germline V gives CDR1 LGHNA, CDR2 YSLEER. The CDR3 is 15 amino acids. Trimming stripped 0 bases from V and 3 bases from J, with 12 bases between. CDR3 sequence: CASSQDGTRSYEQYF. CDR3 DNA: TGCGCCAGCAGCCAAGATGGCACCCGTAGCTACGAGCAGTACTTC.

The chain carries TRBV27 and TRBJ2-1, with 13 bases matching TRBD2. Germline V gene lookup returns CDR1 MNHEY and CDR2 SMNVEV (reference sequence). CDR3 length: 17 residues. Germline trimming cut 1 base from V and 6 bases from J; bases unmatched to any gene: 6. CDR3 in amino acids: CASSLLGTSGIGNEQFF. In nucleotides, the CDR3 is TGTGCCAGCAGTTTATTGGGGACTAGCGGGATCGGCAATGAGCAGTTCTTC.

The chain combines TRBV28 with TRBJ2-5; D call uncertain. The CDR3 runs to 11 residues. CDR1 is MDHEN and CDR2 is SYDVKM in the germline V gene. Trimming left V 2 bases short and J 3 bases short, with 1 base between. DNA of the CDR3: TGTGCCAGCAGTTTAGAAGAGACCCAGTACTTC. Translation: CASSLEETQYF.

The chain links TRBV28 to TRBJ1-1; D gene ambiguous. The CDR3 has 12 amino acids. V was pared by 2 bases and J by 4 bases, with 5 bases between. Germline V lookup: CDR1 MDHEN, CDR2 SYDVKM. This CDR3 is CASSLRTTEAFF. CDR3 nucleotides: TGTGCCAGCAGTTTACGTACCACTGAAGCTTTCTTT.

This clone appeared once. The chain couples TRBV5-5 to TRBJ2-7, with D tentatively TRBD1 (5 bases). The CDR3 runs to 16 residues. Trimming cost V 10 bases and J 1 base, with 24 bases left between them. CDR1 and CDR2 from the germline V gene are SGHKS and YYEKEE (reference sequence). Here the CDR3 reads CASTYYGALQSYEQYF. In nucleotides, the CDR3 is TGTGCCTCCACCTACTATGGGGCCCTGCAGTCCTACGAGCAGTACTTC.

The V call is TRBV4-1, the J call TRBJ2-7; 9 bases line up with TRBD1. V shed 1 base and J 5 bases; nucleotides not matched to a gene: 3. Germline V CDR1 and CDR2: MGHRA, YSYEKL. The CDR3 is 14 residues long. CDR3 nucleotides: TGCGCCAGCAGCCAAGGCCGGGACAGGGACGAGCAGTACTTC. Protein product: CASSQGRDRDEQYF.